These 5 T cell receptor beta chains originate from one sample sequenced in a study of blood T cell repertoires in COVID-19 (dated by TCRdb to about 2020). The receptor library was made with the immunoSEQ multiplex PCR assay. The table was pulled from immuneACCESS by TCRdb, which kept in-frame rearrangements only. Such tables lose some clones; where checked, under half of the loss comes from unresolved V genes, and the rest has no known cause. This sample holds about 160,000 clones; more than 75% were observed only once. The ten largest clones take up 5% to 6% of the sample. The specimen was PBMCs or T cells enriched from blood (not recorded which). Receptors originate from a middle-aged man who had recovered from COVID-19.

A few counts support this clone. The chain combines TRBV7-9 with TRBJ1-2, with 8 bases fitting TRBD1. Trimming took 7 bases from V and 8 from J; bases not matched to a gene: 9. Germline lookup yields CDR1 SEHNR and CDR2 FQNEAQ (reference sequence). CDR3 length: 13 amino acids. The CDR3 DNA is TGTGCCAGCACCATCGACAGGGGCCGGGGCTACACCTTC. Its translation is CASTIDRGRGYTF. The variable domain in full, with the rest retrieved from reference TRBV7-9 and TRBJ1-2, is DTGVSQNPRHKITKRGQNVTFRCDPISEHNRLYWYRQTLGQGPEFLTYFQNEAQLEKSRLLSDRFSAERPKGSFSTLEIQRTEQGDSAMYLCASTIDRGRGYTFGSGTRLTVV.

V is TRBV3-1 (or the pseudogene TRBV3-2) and J is TRBJ2-3, with 8 bases that match TRBD2. Germline V CDR1 and CDR2: LGHDT, YNNKEL (reference sequence). This CDR3 comprises 17 residues. V dropped 0 bases and J dropped 5; count of bases not matched to a gene: 10. CDR3 sequence (DNA): TGTGCCAGCAGCCAAGACCCGGCGGGGGGAGGCAGAGATACGCAGTATTTT. Translating it yields CASSQDPAGGGRDTQYF.

The chain employs TRBV6-6 and TRBJ1-2; maybe TRBD1 (5 bases). Trimming took 2 bases from V and 6 from J, leaving 13 bases between them. This CDR3 comprises 14 residues. Germline V gives CDR1 MNHNY, CDR2 SVGAGI (reference sequence). CDR3 protein: CASSYQGEANGYTF. The CDR3 nucleotides read TGTGCCAGCAGTTACCAGGGTGAGGCTAATGGCTACACCTTC.

The chain is built from TRBV6-5 and TRBJ1-2; D remains unclear. The germline gives CDR1 MNHEY, CDR2 SVGAGI. The germline V and J ends were trimmed by 2 bases and 3 bases, with 10 bases remaining between them. The CDR3 is made up of 14 amino acids. CDR3 sequence reads: CASSYSGNDYGYTF. DNA for the CDR3: TGTGCCAGCAGTTACAGCGGAAACGACTATGGCTACACCTTC.

This chain uses TRBV19 with TRBJ2-3, with D tentatively TRBD2 (7 bases). The CDR3 is 17 amino acids. Trimming removed 7 bases at V and 2 bases at J, with 22 bases between. The V gene's germline CDR1 is LNHDA and CDR2 SQIVND (reference sequence). The CDR3 sequence is CASTPRGRGALTDTQYF. The CDR3 DNA reads TGTGCCAGTACCCCGCGCGGCCGGGGGGCCCTCACAGATACGCAGTATTTT.